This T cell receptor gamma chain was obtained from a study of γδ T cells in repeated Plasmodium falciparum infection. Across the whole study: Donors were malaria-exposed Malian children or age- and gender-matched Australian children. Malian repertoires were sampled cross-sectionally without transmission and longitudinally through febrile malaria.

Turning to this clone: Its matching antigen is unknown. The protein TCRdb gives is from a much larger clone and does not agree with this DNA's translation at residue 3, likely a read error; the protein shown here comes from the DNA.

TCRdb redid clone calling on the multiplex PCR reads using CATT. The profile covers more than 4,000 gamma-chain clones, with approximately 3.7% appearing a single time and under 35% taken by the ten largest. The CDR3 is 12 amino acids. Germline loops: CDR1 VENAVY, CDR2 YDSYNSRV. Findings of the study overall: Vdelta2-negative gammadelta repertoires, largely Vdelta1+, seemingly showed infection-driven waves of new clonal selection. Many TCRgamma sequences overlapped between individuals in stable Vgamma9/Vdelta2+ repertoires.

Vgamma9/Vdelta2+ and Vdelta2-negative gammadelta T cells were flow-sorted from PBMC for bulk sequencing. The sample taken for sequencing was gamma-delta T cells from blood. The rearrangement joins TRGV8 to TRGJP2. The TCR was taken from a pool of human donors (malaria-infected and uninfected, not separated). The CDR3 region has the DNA TGTGCCGCCTGGGATCGCGATTGGATCAAGACGTTT. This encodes CAAWDRDWIKTF.